Presented here are 6 T cell receptor beta chains from one specimen sequenced in a study of blood T cell repertoires in COVID-19. The table came from immunoSEQ multiplex PCR; TCRdb's copy has only in-frame clones and leaves some out. The sample lists approximately 310,000 clones, 70% to 90% occurring once. The sequencing sample was made of peripheral blood. The receptors were gathered from a woman aged 45-65 years who had recovered from COVID-19.

The chain has TRBV6-4 and TRBJ2-6; D may be TRBD2 (5 bases). The CDR3 has 17 amino acids. Germline loops: CDR1 MRHNA, CDR2 SNTAGT. Trimming stripped 4 bases from V and 0 bases from J, with 13 bases between. The CDR3 DNA follows: TGTGCCAGCAGTGTTGGACTGATCTTCTCTGGGGCCAACGTCCTGACTTTC. It translates to CASSVGLIFSGANVLTF.

CDR3 nucleotides: TGCGCCAGCAGCCTCCAGGGGGTTGTCCACGAGCAGTACTTC. The encoded protein is CASSLQGVVHEQYF. V gene TRBV5-1 combines with J gene TRBJ2-7; 7 nucleotides align to TRBD1. Germline-derived CDR1 and CDR2 are SGHRS and YFSETQ. V shed 4 bases and J 5 bases; nucleotides not matched to a gene: 9. CDR3 length: 14 amino acids.

The chain has TRBV7-8 and TRBJ1-4; 7 nucleotides align to TRBD1. The CDR3 has 15 amino acids. Germline V gene sequence: CDR1 SGHVS, CDR2 FQNEAQ. After removal of 5 bases from V and 2 bases from J, the junction contained 5 bases not matched to a gene. The CDR3 loop reads CASSQNRGTNEKLFF. The CDR3 DNA reads as TGTGCCAGCAGCCAAAACAGGGGCACTAATGAAAAACTGTTTTTT.

The chain recombines TRBV7-9 with TRBJ1-2, with TRBD1 identical over 9 bases. The CDR3 is made up of 16 amino acids. Trimming cost V 1 base and J 4 bases; bases outside gene matches: 7. CDR1 is SEHNR and CDR2 is FQNEAQ in the germline V gene (reference sequence). CDR3 coding DNA: TGTGCCAGCAGCTTAGGTAACCAGGACAGGGGCTATGGCTACACCTTC. Its protein product is CASSLGNQDRGYGYTF.

The J gene is TRBJ2-1, the V gene TRBV5-5, with 9 bases that match TRBD1. V trimming: 3 bases; J trimming: 6 bases; junction bases outside the gene matches: 7. There are 15 residues in the CDR3. Germline-derived CDR1 and CDR2 are SGHKS and YYEKEE (reference sequence). The CDR3 sequence: CASSYTQGARNEQFF. The CDR3 region has the DNA TGTGCCAGCAGCTACACACAGGGGGCACGCAATGAGCAGTTCTTC.

The rearrangement joins TRBV2 to TRBJ1-2, with 7 nucleotides matching TRBD1. V shed 8 bases, J shed 6 bases, and the junction held 12 bases outside the gene matches. Germline CDR1 and CDR2: SNHLY and FYNNEI. This CDR3 region has 14 residues. CDR3 nucleotides: TGTGCCAGCCGGATCCGGACAGGCTCCGATGGCTACACCTTC. Its protein product is CASRIRTGSDGYTF.